This TCR beta chain derives from a study of shared clonotypes between healthy human individuals. About the study: Donor ages ranged 18 to 49 years: a couple of women, a few men.

Notes on this clone: Only one base separates this from a far larger clonotype, so it likely reflects a read error.

CDR1 and CDR2 from the germline V gene are SGHDT and YYEEEE. CDR3 size: 17 residues. Method: immunoSEQ multiplex PCR; TCRdb's copy keeps in-frame clones and lacks some. The sample has 1 million to 1.3 million clones, more than 75% seen once; the top ten hold roughly 0.57%. The rearrangement uses TRBV5-6 and TRBJ2-3, with 10 bases aligning to TRBD2. The sequence came from a man younger than 35 in good health. Some clones in this sample may be carry-over from other donors' samples. Sequencing was performed on memory CD4+ T cells from PBMCs. Subset of the sample: CD45RA-negative fraction. The CDR3 here is CAGSSRLAGVTRDTQYF. The CDR3 DNA is TGTGCCGGCAGCTCCAGACTAGCGGGCGTCACGAGAGATACGCAGTATTTT.